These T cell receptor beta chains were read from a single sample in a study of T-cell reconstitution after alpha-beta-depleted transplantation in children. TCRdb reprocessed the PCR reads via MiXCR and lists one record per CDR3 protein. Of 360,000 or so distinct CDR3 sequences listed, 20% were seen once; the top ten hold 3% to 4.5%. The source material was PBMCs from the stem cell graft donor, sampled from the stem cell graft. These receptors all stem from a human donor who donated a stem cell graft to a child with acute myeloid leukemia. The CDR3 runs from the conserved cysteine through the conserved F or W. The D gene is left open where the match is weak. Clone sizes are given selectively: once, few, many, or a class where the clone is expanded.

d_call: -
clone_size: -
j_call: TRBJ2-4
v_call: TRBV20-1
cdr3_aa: CSAGSLAKNIQYF
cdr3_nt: TGCAGTGCCGGGTCCCTAGCCAAAAACATTCAGTACTTC

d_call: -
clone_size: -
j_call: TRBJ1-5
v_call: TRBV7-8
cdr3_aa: CASAGVLSNQPQHF
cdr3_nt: TGTGCCAGCGCTGGGGTTCTTAGCAATCAGCCCCAGCATTTT

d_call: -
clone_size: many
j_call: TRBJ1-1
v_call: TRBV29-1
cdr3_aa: CSVESGKVINTEAFF
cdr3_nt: TGCAGCGTTGAATCGGGGAAGGTTATAAACACTGAAGCTTTCTTT

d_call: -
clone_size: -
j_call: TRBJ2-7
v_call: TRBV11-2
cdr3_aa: CASRPLGTHEQYF
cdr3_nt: TGTGCCAGCAGGCCTCTAGGGACCCACGAGCAGTACTTC

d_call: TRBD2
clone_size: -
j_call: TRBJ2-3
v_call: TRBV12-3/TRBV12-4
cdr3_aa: CASAARGAGGLRADTQYF
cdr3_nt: TGTGCCAGCGCGGCCCGAGGGGCGGGAGGGCTACGGGCAGATACGCAGTATTTT

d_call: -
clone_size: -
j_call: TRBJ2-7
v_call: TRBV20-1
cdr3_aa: CSARGLGRNEQYF
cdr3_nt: TGCAGTGCTAGAGGTTTAGGCCGGAACGAGCAGTACTTC

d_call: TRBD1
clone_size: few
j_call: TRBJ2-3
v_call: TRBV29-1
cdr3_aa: CSARDRVDTDTQYF
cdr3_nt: TGCAGCGCCCGGGACAGAGTAGACACAGATACGCAGTATTTT

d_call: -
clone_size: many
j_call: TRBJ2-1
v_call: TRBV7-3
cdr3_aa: CASSPEMGLAYNEQFF
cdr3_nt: TGTGCCAGCAGCCCCGAAATGGGACTGGCCTACAATGAGCAGTTCTTC

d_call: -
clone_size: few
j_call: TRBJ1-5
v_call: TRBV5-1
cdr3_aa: CASSLDKNQPQHF
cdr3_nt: TGCGCCAGCAGCTTGGACAAAAATCAGCCCCAGCATTTT

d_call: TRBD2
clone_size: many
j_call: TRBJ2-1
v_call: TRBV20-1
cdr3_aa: CSARDSGTRSNEQFF
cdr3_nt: TGCAGTGCTAGAGATTCAGGGACTAGGAGTAATGAGCAGTTCTTC

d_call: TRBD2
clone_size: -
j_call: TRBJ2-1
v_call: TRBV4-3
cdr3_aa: CASSQDIGEGYNEQFF
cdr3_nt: TGCGCCAGCAGCCAAGATATAGGGGAGGGTTACAATGAGCAGTTCTTC

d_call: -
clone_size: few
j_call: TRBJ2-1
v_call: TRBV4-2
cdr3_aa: CASSSTPGASYNEQFF
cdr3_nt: TGTGCCAGCAGCTCAACCCCAGGGGCCTCTTACAATGAGCAGTTCTTC

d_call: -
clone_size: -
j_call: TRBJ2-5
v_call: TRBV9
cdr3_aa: CASSDRAYQETQYF
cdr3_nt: TGTGCCAGCAGCGACCGAGCTTATCAAGAGACCCAGTACTTC

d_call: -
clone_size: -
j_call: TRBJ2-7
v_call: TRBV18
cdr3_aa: CASSPPSSRADEQYF
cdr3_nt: TGTGCCAGCTCACCACCGTCTAGCAGGGCAGACGAGCAGTACTTC

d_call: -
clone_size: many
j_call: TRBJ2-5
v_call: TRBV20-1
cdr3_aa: CSARDPVSGKETQYF
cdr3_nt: TGCAGTGCTAGAGATCCCGTTAGCGGCAAAGAGACCCAGTACTTC

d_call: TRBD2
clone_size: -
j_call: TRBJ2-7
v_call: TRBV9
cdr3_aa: CASSNRIAGGPNEQYF
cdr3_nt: TGTGCCAGCAGCAACCGAATAGCGGGAGGGCCCAACGAGCAGTACTTC

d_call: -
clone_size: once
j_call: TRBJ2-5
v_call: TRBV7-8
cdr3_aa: CASSQDSRQKETQYF
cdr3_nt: TGTGCCAGCAGCCAGGACTCTCGCCAGAAAGAGACCCAGTACTTC

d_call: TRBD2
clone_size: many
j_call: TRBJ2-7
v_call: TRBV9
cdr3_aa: CASSTKPGLDAEQYF
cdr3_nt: TGTGCCAGCAGCACTAAGCCGGGACTAGATGCCGAGCAGTACTTC

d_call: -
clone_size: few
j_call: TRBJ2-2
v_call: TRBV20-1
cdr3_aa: CSARAEYYTGELFF
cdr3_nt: TGCAGTGCTAGAGCCGAATACTACACCGGGGAGCTGTTTTTT

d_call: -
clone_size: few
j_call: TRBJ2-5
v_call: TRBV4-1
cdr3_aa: CASSQAVGLETQYF
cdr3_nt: TGCGCCAGCAGCCAAGCAGTAGGGCTAGAGACCCAGTACTTC

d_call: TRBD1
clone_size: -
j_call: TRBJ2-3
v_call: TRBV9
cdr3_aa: CASSLGTATPADTQYF
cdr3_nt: TGTGCCAGCAGCCTCGGGACAGCAACCCCCGCAGATACGCAGTATTTT

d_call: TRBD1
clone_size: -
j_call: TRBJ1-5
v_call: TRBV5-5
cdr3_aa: CASSLGTGVFQPQHF
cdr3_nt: TGTGCCAGCAGCTTGGGGACAGGGGTCTTTCAGCCCCAGCATTTT

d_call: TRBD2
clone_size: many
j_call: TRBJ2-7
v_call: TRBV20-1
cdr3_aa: CSAHKTSGGYEQYF
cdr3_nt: TGCAGTGCCCATAAAACTAGCGGGGGCTACGAGCAGTACTTC

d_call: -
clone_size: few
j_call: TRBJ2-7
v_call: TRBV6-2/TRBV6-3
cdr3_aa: CASSYTRGGYDYEQYF
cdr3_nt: TGTGCCAGCAGTTACACCAGGGGGGGATATGACTACGAGCAGTACTTC

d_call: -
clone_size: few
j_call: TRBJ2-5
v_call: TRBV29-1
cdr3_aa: CSAGDGETQYF
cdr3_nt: TGCAGCGCCGGGGATGGAGAGACCCAGTACTTC

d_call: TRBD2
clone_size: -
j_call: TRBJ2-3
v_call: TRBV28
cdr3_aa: CASRLRAGALPDTQYF
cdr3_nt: TGTGCCAGTCGGCTTAGGGCGGGAGCACTCCCCGATACGCAGTATTTT

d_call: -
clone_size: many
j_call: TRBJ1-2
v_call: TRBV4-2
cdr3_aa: CASSQSQADYGYTF
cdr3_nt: TGTGCCAGCAGCCAATCTCAGGCAGACTATGGCTACACCTTC

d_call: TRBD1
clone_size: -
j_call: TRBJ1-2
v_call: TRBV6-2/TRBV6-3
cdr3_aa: CASSYDRVYYGYTF
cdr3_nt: TGTGCCAGCAGTTACGACAGGGTTTACTATGGCTACACCTTC

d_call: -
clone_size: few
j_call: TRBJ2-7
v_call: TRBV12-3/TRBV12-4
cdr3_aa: CASSLKRYEQYF
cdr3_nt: TGTGCCAGCAGTTTAAAGCGTTACGAGCAGTACTTC

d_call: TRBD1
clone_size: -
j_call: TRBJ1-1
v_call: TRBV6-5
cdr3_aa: CASSSLRTGENTEAFF
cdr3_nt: TGTGCCAGCAGTTCCCTACGGACAGGGGAGAACACTGAAGCTTTCTTT